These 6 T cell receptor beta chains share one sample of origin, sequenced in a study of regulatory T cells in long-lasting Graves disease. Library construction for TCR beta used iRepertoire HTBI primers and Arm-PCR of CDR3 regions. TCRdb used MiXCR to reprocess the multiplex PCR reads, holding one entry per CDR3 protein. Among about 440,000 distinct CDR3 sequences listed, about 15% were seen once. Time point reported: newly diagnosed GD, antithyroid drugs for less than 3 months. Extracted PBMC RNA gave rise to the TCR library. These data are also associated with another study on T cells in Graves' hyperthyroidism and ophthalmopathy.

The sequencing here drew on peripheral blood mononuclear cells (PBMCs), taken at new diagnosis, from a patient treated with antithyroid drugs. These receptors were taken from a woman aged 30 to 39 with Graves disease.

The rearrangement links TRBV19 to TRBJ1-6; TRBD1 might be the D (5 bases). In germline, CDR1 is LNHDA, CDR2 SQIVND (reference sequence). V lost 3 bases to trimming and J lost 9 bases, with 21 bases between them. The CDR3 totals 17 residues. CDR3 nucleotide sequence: TGTGCCAGTAGTATCCCCCTCGTGGGGACGGCCAGTTCACCCCTCCACTTT. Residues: CASSIPLVGTASSPLHF.

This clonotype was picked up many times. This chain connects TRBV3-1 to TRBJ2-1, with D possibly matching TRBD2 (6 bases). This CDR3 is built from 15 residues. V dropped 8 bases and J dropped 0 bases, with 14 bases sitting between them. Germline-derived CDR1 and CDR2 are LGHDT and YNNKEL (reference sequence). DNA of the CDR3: TGTGCCAGCGGCGGGACTCCCCGCTCCTACAATGAGCAGTTCTTC. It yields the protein CASGGTPRSYNEQFF.

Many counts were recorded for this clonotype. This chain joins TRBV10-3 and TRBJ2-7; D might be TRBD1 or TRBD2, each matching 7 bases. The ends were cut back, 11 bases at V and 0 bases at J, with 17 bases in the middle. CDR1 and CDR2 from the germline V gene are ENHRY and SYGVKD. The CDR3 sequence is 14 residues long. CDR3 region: CAGSGRGRSYEQYF. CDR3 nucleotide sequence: TGTGCCGGGTCAGGGAGGGGGCGCTCCTACGAGCAGTACTTC.

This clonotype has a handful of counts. The CDR3 nucleotides are TGTGCCAGTAGTAGCATGCCCAACACTGAAGCTTTCTTT. Encoded protein: CASSSMPNTEAFF. The chain is built from TRBV19 and TRBJ1-1; D is ambiguous. This CDR3 comprises 13 residues. V lost 4 bases and J 2 bases, leaving 8 bases between the germline ends. Germline V lookup: CDR1 LNHDA, CDR2 SQIVND (reference sequence).

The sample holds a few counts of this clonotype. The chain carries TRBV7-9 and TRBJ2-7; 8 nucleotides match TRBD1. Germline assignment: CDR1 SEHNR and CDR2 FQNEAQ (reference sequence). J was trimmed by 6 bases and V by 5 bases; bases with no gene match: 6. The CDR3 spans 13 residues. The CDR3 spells CASSGGQVGEQYF. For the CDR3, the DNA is TGTGCCAGCAGCGGGGGACAGGTTGGCGAGCAGTACTTC.

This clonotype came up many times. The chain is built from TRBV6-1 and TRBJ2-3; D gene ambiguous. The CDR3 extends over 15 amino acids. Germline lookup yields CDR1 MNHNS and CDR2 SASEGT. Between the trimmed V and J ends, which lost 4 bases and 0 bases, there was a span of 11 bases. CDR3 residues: CASSAPFTSTDTQYF. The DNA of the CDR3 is TGTGCCAGCAGTGCCCCGTTTACCAGCACAGATACGCAGTATTTT.